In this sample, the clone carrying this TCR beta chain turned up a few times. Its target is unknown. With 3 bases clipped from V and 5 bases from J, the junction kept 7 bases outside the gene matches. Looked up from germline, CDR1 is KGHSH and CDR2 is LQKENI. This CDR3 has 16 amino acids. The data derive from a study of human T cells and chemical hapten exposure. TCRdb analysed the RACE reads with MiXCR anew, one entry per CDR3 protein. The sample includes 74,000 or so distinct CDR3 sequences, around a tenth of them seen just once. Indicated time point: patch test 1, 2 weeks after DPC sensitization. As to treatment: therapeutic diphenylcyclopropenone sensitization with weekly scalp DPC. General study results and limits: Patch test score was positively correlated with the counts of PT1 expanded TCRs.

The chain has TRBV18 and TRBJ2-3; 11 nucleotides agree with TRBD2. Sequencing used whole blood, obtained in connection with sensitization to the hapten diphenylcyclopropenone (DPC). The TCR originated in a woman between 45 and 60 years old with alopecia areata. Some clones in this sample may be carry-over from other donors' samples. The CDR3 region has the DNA TGTGCCAGCTCACCCTTTAGCGGGAGGGCCGGAGATACGCAGTATTTT. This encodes CASSPFSGRAGDTQYF.